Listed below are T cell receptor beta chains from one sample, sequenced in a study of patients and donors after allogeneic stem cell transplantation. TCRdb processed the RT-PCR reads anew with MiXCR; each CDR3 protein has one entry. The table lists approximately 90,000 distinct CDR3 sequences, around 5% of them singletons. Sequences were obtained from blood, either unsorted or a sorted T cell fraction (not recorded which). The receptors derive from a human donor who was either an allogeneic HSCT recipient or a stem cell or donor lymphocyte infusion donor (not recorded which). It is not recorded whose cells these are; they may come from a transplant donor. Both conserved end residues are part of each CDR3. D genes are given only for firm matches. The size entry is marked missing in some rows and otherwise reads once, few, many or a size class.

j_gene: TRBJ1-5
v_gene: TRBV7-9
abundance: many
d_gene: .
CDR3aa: CASSYSDQPQHF
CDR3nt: TGTGCCAGCAGCTACTCAGATCAGCCCCAGCATTTT

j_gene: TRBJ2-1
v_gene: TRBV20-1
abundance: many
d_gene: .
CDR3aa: CSARDQDSRNVFF
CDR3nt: TGCAGTGCTAGAGATCAGGACTCCCGAAACGTGTTCTTC

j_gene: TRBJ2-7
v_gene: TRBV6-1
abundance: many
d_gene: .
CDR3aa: CASSEGASLYEQYF
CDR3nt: TGTGCCAGCAGTGAGGGGGCTAGTCTCTACGAGCAGTACTTC

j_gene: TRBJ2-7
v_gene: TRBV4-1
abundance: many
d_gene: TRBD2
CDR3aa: CASSQPTSGRWYEQYF
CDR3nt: TGCGCCAGCAGCCAACCGACTAGCGGGAGGTGGTACGAGCAGTACTTC

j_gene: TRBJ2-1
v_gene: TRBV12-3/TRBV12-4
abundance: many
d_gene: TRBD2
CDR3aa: CASRPYPSGGPNEQFF
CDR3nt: TGTGCCAGCAGGCCCTACCCTAGCGGGGGCCCCAATGAGCAGTTCTTC

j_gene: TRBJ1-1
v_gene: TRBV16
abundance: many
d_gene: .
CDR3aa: CASSPGFGVGTEAFF
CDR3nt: TGTGCCAGCAGTCCAGGTTTCGGGGTGGGCACTGAAGCTTTCTTT

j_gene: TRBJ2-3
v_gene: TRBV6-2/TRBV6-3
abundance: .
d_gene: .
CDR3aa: CASSFGSPVEGADTQYF
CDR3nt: TGTGCCAGCAGTTTCGGAAGTCCTGTGGAAGGGGCAGATACGCAGTATTTT

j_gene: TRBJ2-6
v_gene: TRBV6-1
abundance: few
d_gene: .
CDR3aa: CASRPTTGANVLTF
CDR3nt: TGTGCCAGCAGGCCTACCACTGGGGCCAACGTCCTGACTTTC

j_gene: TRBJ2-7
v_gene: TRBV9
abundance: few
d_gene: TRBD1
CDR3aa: CASSLQGTGIYEQYF
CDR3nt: TGTGCCAGCAGCCTCCAGGGGACAGGGATCTACGAGCAGTACTTC

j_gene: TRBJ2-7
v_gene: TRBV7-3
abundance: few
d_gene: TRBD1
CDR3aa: CASSLTPGTGNYEQYF
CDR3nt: TGTGCCAGCAGCTTAACCCCCGGGACAGGGAACTACGAGCAGTACTTC

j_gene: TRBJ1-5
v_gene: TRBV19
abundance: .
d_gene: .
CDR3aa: CASNPVGVNQPQHF
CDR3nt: TGTGCCAGTAACCCGGTGGGAGTCAATCAGCCCCAGCATTTT

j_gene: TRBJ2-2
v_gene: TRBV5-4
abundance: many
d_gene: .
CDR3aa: CASSLPGQAFPTGELFF
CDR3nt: TGTGCCAGCAGCCTCCCGGGGCAGGCCTTTCCCACCGGGGAGCTGTTTTTT

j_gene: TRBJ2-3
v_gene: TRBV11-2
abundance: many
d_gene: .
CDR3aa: CASSLGGPDTQYF
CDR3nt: TGTGCCAGCAGCTTGGGGGGCCCAGATACGCAGTATTTT

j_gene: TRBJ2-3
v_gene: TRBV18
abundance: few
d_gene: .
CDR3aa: CASSLEVDTQYF
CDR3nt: TGTGCCAGCTCGTTAGAGGTAGATACGCAGTATTTT

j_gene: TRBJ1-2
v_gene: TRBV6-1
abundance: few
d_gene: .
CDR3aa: CASSEATGSRGYTF
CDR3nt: TGTGCCAGCAGTGAAGCAACAGGGTCTCGCGGCTACACCTTC

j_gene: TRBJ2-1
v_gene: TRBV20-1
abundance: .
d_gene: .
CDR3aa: CSARDWGLAKNNEQFF
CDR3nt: TGCAGTGCTAGAGACTGGGGTCTAGCGAAAAACAATGAGCAGTTCTTC

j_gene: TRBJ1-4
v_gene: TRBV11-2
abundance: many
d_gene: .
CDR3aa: CASSLEPGFGKLFF
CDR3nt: TGTGCCAGCAGCTTAGAACCCGGGTTTGGAAAACTGTTTTTT

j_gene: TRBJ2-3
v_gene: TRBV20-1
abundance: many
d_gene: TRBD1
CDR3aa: CSAATGDTDTQYF
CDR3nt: TGCAGTGCTGCGACAGGGGACACAGATACGCAGTATTTT

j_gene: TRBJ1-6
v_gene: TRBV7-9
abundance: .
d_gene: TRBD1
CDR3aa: CASSLRDRGYNSPLHF
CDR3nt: TGTGCCAGCAGCCTCCGGGACAGGGGGTATAATTCACCCCTCCACTTT

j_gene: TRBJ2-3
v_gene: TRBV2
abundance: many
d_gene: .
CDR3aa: CASNTYGGTDTQYF
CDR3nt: TGTGCCAGCAATACGTACGGGGGCACAGATACGCAGTATTTT

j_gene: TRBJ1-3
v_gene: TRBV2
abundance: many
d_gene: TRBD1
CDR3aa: CASRYRDSILGSGNTIYF
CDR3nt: TGTGCCAGCCGATATCGGGACAGTATCTTAGGGTCTGGAAACACCATATATTTT

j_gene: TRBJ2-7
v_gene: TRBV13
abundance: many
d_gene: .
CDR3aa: CASSLSSPFDSEGAYEQYF
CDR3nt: TGTGCCAGCAGCTTAAGCTCCCCTTTCGATTCCGAGGGGGCCTACGAGCAGTACTTC